Presented here are 3 T cell receptor beta chains from one specimen sequenced in a study of blood T cell repertoires in COVID-19. Profiled with immunoSEQ multiplex PCR; TCRdb holds only in-frame clones, not every one. Of over 90,000 clones listed, around 90% are singletons. Input material: peripheral blood. These receptors were taken from a woman aged 45 to 65 with COVID-19, enrolled during active disease.

The chain uses TRBV28 and TRBJ2-1; D perhaps matches TRBD1 (6 bases). CDR1 MDHEN and CDR2 SYDVKM come from the germline V gene. V lost 3 bases to trimming and J lost 7 bases, with 16 bases between them. This CDR3 has 15 amino acids. The CDR3 sequence is CASSLSRGGDNEQFF. The CDR3 region has the DNA TGTGCCAGCAGTTTGTCCAGAGGGGGTGATAATGAGCAGTTCTTC.

This CDR3 reads CASSYSGGPGANVLTF. CDR3 nucleotide sequence: TGTGCCAGCAGTTACTCCGGGGGGCCTGGGGCCAACGTCCTGACTTTC. The genes are TRBV6-6 and TRBJ2-6, with D possibly matching TRBD2 (7 bases). This CDR3 is 16 amino acids long. Germline V CDR1 and CDR2: MNHNY, SVGAGI (reference sequence). The ends were cut back, 0 bases at V and 2 bases at J, with 8 bases in the middle.

This clone was seen only a few times. The V gene is TRBV12-5, the J gene TRBJ1-6; D ambiguous. CDR3 length equals 13 residues. The ends were cut back, 5 bases at V and 4 bases at J, with 6 bases in the middle. Germline-derived CDR1 and CDR2 are LGHNT and FRNRAP. In DNA form, the CDR3 reads TGTGCTAGTGGTGAACGGTATAATTCACCCCTCCACTTT. Its protein is CASGERYNSPLHF.